The 29 T cell receptor beta chains below all came from one sample that was sequenced in a study of shared clonotypes between healthy human individuals. Measured with immunoSEQ multiplex PCR; TCRdb has only the in-frame clones, and not every one. The sample holds about 490,000 clones; approximately 78% are singletons and the top ten take about 12%. Source material: PBMCs. The receptors were sampled from a woman between 35 and 50 years old in good health. Some clones in this sample may be carry-over from other donors' samples.

This rearrangement joins TRBV6-6 to TRBJ2-7, with D possibly being TRBD1 or TRBD2 (6 bases each). Deletions cut 4 bases from V and 6 bases from J, with 16 bases between. The CDR3 contains 14 residues. The germline V gene has CDR1 MNHNY and CDR2 SVGAGI (reference sequence). The CDR3 DNA follows: TGTGCCAGCAGTTCGAGCCGAGGGGGAGGCGAGCAGTACTTC. Its protein is CASSSSRGGGEQYF.

V gene TRBV7-8 combines with J gene TRBJ2-2; maybe TRBD2 (5 bases). This CDR3 has 19 residues. Trimming shortened V by 5 bases and J by 1 base, and 23 bases separated the two germline ends. Germline V gives CDR1 SGHVS, CDR2 FQNEAQ. CDR3 DNA sequence: TGTGCCAGCAGCAGCCCTGTGCTAGGATTAGCGCGGAACACCGGGGAGCTGTTTTTT. Translated: CASSSPVLGLARNTGELFF.

The table lists this clone with a few counts. The chain is built from TRBV5-6 and TRBJ2-3, with D perhaps given as TRBD1 or TRBD2 (5 bases each). Looked up from germline, CDR1 is SGHDT and CDR2 is YYEEEE. CDR3 length: 15 amino acids. Between the trimmed V and J ends, which lost 0 bases and 8 bases, there was a span of 16 bases. The CDR3 reads CASSLAIGSGGTQYF. In DNA, the CDR3 is TGTGCCAGCAGCTTGGCCATAGGGAGTGGGGGTACGCAGTATTTT. The variable domain in full, completed from reference TRBV5-6 and TRBJ2-3, reads DAGVTQSPTHLIKTRGQQVTLRCSPKSGHDTVSWYQQALGQGPQFIFQYYEEEERQRGNFPDRFSGHQFPNYSSELNVNALLLGDSALYLCASSLAIGSGGTQYFGPGTRLTVL.

This clone has just one count. The rearrangement links TRBV25-1 to TRBJ1-5; no definite D call. The CDR3 is 9 residues long. CDR1 and CDR2 (germline): MGHDK, SYGVNS. CDR3 sequence reads: CASGQPQHF. The DNA for the CDR3 is TGTGCTTCAGGTCAGCCCCAGCATTTT.

This sequence joins TRBV5-1 and TRBJ2-3; D remains unclear. Germline-derived CDR1 and CDR2 are SGHRS and YFSETQ. This CDR3 is built from 16 residues. Trimming left V 4 bases short and J 0 bases short, with 15 bases between. The CDR3 DNA is TGCGCCAGCAGCCCCTGGCCCGGATCTAGCACAGATACGCAGTATTTT. Protein: CASSPWPGSSTDTQYF. Based on the CDR3 plus reference TRBV5-1 and TRBJ2-3, the full variable domain is KAGVTQTPRYLIKTRGQQVTLSCSPISGHRSVSWYQQTPGQGLQFLFEYFSETQRNKGNFPGRFSGRQFSNSRSEMNVSTLELGDSALYLCASSPWPGSSTDTQYFGPGTRLTVL.

V gene TRBV7-3 combines with J gene TRBJ2-1; D may be TRBD1 or TRBD2 (5 bases each). Trimming took off 1 base at V and 8 bases at J, with 15 bases between the two ends. The CDR3 sequence is 15 residues long. The germline V gene encodes CDR1 SGHTA and CDR2 FQGTGA. The CDR3 region has the DNA TGTGCCAGCAGCTTAAACGGGGCTAGCCGGGATGAGCAGTTCTTC. Its translation: CASSLNGASRDEQFF.

The chain links TRBV5-4 to TRBJ2-5; TRBD2 matches 9 bases. The CDR3 runs to 15 residues. Trimming cost V 2 bases and J 5 bases; bases outside gene matches: 7. The germline CDR1 and CDR2 sequences are SGHNT and YYREEE (reference sequence). The CDR3 nucleotides are TGTGCCAGCAGCTTCGGGGCGGGAGGGGGTGAGACCCAGTACTTC. Amino acids: CASSFGAGGGETQYF.

The rearrangement uses TRBV7-9 and TRBJ2-6; no reliable D call. The V end lost 4 bases, the J end lost 0 bases, and 10 bases lay between the germline ends. This CDR3 contains 16 residues. Germline V gene sequence: CDR1 SEHNR, CDR2 FQNEAQ (reference sequence). Here the CDR3 reads CASSSTSPSGANVLTF. DNA for the CDR3: TGTGCCAGCAGCTCTACCTCTCCCTCTGGGGCCAACGTCCTGACTTTC.

This clone was counted a single time. The V call is TRBV4-1, the J call TRBJ1-4, with D possibly matching TRBD1 (6 bases). CDR1 and CDR2 from the germline V gene are MGHRA and YSYEKL. The CDR3 totals 15 residues. V shed 1 base and J shed 8 bases, with 14 bases lying between them. The DNA for the CDR3 is TGCGCCAGCAGCCAAGTTCGGGGGGCAAGGGAAAAACTGTTTTTT. It is translated as CASSQVRGAREKLFF.

This clone was observed a few times. The CDR3 nucleotides read TGTGCCAGCAGCTCGAAGTTCAGGACTAGCGGGTTACTGAATGAGCAGTTCTTC. The encoded protein is CASSSKFRTSGLLNEQFF. This chain connects TRBV7-9 to TRBJ2-1, with 11 positions matching TRBD2. Germline V CDR1 and CDR2: SEHNR, FQNEAQ (reference sequence). V dropped 4 bases and J dropped 7; count of bases not matched to a gene: 15. The CDR3 runs 18 residues.

The chain links TRBV4-1 to TRBJ2-1, with 9 bases fitting TRBD2. Germline V gene data show CDR1 as MGHRA and CDR2 as YSYEKL. V was clipped by 2 bases and J by 5 bases; unmatched bases: 7. The CDR3 has 16 residues. DNA of the CDR3: TGCGCCAGCAGCCAACTTCTCGGACTAGCGCACAATGAGCAGTTCTTC. This encodes CASSQLLGLAHNEQFF.

The chain is built from TRBV19 and TRBJ2-7, with 9 bases fitting TRBD2. The CDR3 is 17 amino acids. Losses at the gene ends were 3 bases for V and 3 bases for J; bases not matched to a gene: 12. CDR1 is LNHDA, CDR2 SQIVND, per germline (reference sequence). The CDR3 DNA reads as TGTGCCAGTAGTATTTATTGGGGAGCGGGAGGCTTCTACGAGCAGTACTTC. This codes for CASSIYWGAGGFYEQYF. Variable domain in full (rest from reference TRBV19 and TRBJ2-7): DGGITQSPKYLFRKEGQNVTLSCEQNLNHDAMYWYRQDPGQGLRLIYYSQIVNDFQKGDIAEGYSVSREKKESFPLTVTSAQKNPTAFYLCASSIYWGAGGFYEQYFGPGTRLTVT.

The CDR3 here is CASSYSLTGELFF. CDR3 in DNA: TGTGCCAGCAGTTACTCTCTAACCGGGGAGCTGTTTTTT. This chain connects TRBV6-6 to TRBJ2-2, with D unresolved. Trimming removed 0 bases from V and 5 bases from J, with 4 bases in between. This CDR3 region has 13 residues. CDR1 is MNHNY, CDR2 SVGAGI, per germline (reference sequence).

A few counts support this clone. The V gene is TRBV10-3, the J gene TRBJ1-4, with D uncertain. Trimming shortened V by 5 bases and J by 6 bases, and 13 bases separated the two germline ends. Germline CDR1 ENHRY, CDR2 SYGVKD. The CDR3 length is 14 residues. CDR3 sequence: CAISLTLSDEKLFF. The DNA of the CDR3 is TGTGCCATCAGTTTGACACTATCGGATGAAAAACTGTTTTTT.

The genes are TRBV7-9 and TRBJ1-2; 7 nucleotides line up with TRBD1. The CDR3 is made up of 15 amino acids. Germline V lookup: CDR1 SEHNR, CDR2 FQNEAQ (reference sequence). Losses at the gene ends were 5 bases for V and 8 bases for J; bases not matched to a gene: 14. CDR3 sequence reads: CASSPPWDSGRGYTF. CDR3 nucleotides: TGTGCCAGCAGCCCCCCCTGGGACAGCGGCCGAGGCTACACCTTC.

CDR3 in DNA: TGTGCCTGGAGTGTAGGGAACTCTGGAAACACCATATATTTT. It is translated as CAWSVGNSGNTIYF. This chain uses TRBV30 with TRBJ1-3; D remains ambiguous. Germline V gene data show CDR1 as GTSNPN and CDR2 as SVGIG (reference sequence). The length of the CDR3 is 14 residues. Trimming took 0 bases from V and 0 from J, leaving 6 bases between them.

V gene TRBV7-2 combines with J gene TRBJ1-5; no definite D call. This CDR3 is built from 15 residues. Between the trimmed V and J ends, which lost 4 bases and 2 bases, there was a span of 12 bases. Germline V gives CDR1 SGHTA, CDR2 FQGNSA. This CDR3 is CASSSYDDRNQPQHF. The DNA for the CDR3 is TGTGCCAGCAGCTCCTATGACGACCGCAATCAGCCCCAGCATTTT.

The chain carries TRBV7-9 and TRBJ2-4; no definite D call. V lost 1 base and J 2 bases, leaving 6 bases between the germline ends. CDR1 SEHNR and CDR2 FQNEAQ come from the germline V gene (reference sequence). The CDR3 contains 14 residues. The CDR3 DNA is TGTGCCAGCAGCTTAGAGGGATCCAAAAACATTCAGTACTTC. It specifies CASSLEGSKNIQYF.

This chain links TRBV9 with TRBJ2-1; 8 bases are shared with TRBD1. The V segment lost 2 bases and the J segment 6 bases; nucleotides outside the gene matches: 10. Germline loops: CDR1 SGDLS, CDR2 YYNGEE. This CDR3 contains 16 residues. The chain's CDR3 is CASSVSTGAFRNEQFF. The DNA of the CDR3 is TGTGCCAGCAGCGTCTCGACAGGGGCTTTTCGCAATGAGCAGTTCTTC. Based on the CDR3 plus reference TRBV9 and TRBJ2-1, the full variable domain is DSGVTQTPKHLITATGQRVTLRCSPRSGDLSVYWYQQSLDQGLQFLIQYYNGEERAKGNILERFSAQQFPDLHSELNLSSLELGDSALYFCASSVSTGAFRNEQFFGPGTRLTVL.

The chain uses TRBV2 and TRBJ1-2; D ambiguous. V was cut by 3 bases and J by 7 bases, with 15 bases left in between. CDR1 and CDR2 (germline): SNHLY, FYNNEI. The CDR3 is 14 residues long. CDR3 region: CASSDGVSEAGYTF. As DNA, the CDR3 is TGTGCCAGCAGTGACGGCGTTTCGGAAGCTGGCTACACCTTC.

This clone was detected ten times or more. The rearrangement joins TRBV28 to TRBJ2-3; 8 bases agree with TRBD2. Germline CDR1 is MDHEN and CDR2 is SYDVKM. With V trimmed by 6 bases and J by 2 bases, 10 bases remained unmatched. This CDR3 has 16 residues. CDR3 in DNA: TGTGCCAGCAGGGGAAGCGGGAGACGAGACACAGATACGCAGTATTTT. Protein: CASRGSGRRDTDTQYF.

V and J are TRBV7-2 and TRBJ1-2; 7 bases map to TRBD1. V lost 0 bases to trimming and J lost 4 bases; unmatched junction nucleotides: 5. CDR3 length equals 15 residues. Germline CDR1 and CDR2: SGHTA and FQGNSA. The CDR3 loop reads CASSLAGQAGYGYTF. The DNA for the CDR3 is TGTGCCAGCAGCTTAGCCGGACAGGCTGGCTATGGCTACACCTTC.

The chain employs TRBV6-5 and TRBJ1-5; maybe TRBD1 (6 bases). The V and J ends lost 6 bases and 1 base respectively, with 7 bases between them. CDR3 length equals 13 residues. Per germline, CDR1 MNHEY and CDR2 SVGAGI. CDR3 loop: CASSRGSNQPQHF. The DNA of the CDR3 is TGTGCCAGCAGCAGGGGAAGCAATCAGCCCCAGCATTTT.

The chain employs TRBV9 and TRBJ1-2, with D perhaps matching TRBD1 (6 bases). Germline-derived CDR1 and CDR2 are SGDLS and YYNGEE. CDR3 length: 16 residues. Trimming took 2 bases from V and 8 from J, leaving 22 bases between them. The CDR3 nucleotides are TGTGCCAGCAGCGTCCTTTCTACAGGGAGAGAAGAAGGCTACACCTTC. Amino acid sequence: CASSVLSTGREEGYTF.

In its sample, this clone was seen once. The J gene is TRBJ2-3, the V gene TRBV2; D not certain. This CDR3 is 12 amino acids long. V was trimmed by 7 bases and J by 5 bases, leaving 10 bases between them. CDR1 is SNHLY and CDR2 is FYNNEI in the germline V gene. In DNA form, the CDR3 reads TGTGCCAGCATCCAAACTTTAGATACGCAGTATTTT. It is translated as CASIQTLDTQYF.

The chain is built from TRBV11-3 and TRBJ1-1, with a weak D call TRBD1 (5 bases). Germline CDR1 is SGHNT and CDR2 is YENEEA. V was clipped by 1 base and J by 1 base, with 7 bases between them. The CDR3 length is 14 residues. The CDR3 DNA is TGTGCCAGCAGCTTAGGGGGCCCGAACACTGAAGCTTTCTTT. It translates to CASSLGGPNTEAFF.

For this clone: A much more abundant neighbour one base away suggests this may be a read error. The chain is built from TRBV9 and TRBJ2-2, with TRBD2 identical over 10 bases. The CDR3 has 14 amino acids. Germline trimming cut 4 bases from V and 5 bases from J; bases unmatched to any gene: 2. CDR1 SGDLS and CDR2 YYNGEE come from the germline V gene. Here the CDR3 DNA reads TGTGCCAGCAGCTCGGGACTAGCGACCGGGGAGCTGTTTTTT. It specifies CASSSGLATGELFF.

The chain links TRBV28 to TRBJ1-1; 9 positions match TRBD1. Per the germline V gene, CDR1 is MDHEN and CDR2 is SYDVKM. The CDR3 extends over 14 amino acids. After removal of 4 bases from V and 3 bases from J, the junction contained 3 bases not matched to a gene. The CDR3 region is CASSSGTGHTEAFF. CDR3 nucleotide sequence: TGTGCCAGCAGTTCCGGGACAGGGCACACTGAAGCTTTCTTT.

The genes are TRBV6-1 and TRBJ1-5; tentatively, D is TRBD1 (5 bases). There are 16 residues in the CDR3. V gave up 2 bases and J gave up 3 bases, with 14 bases separating them. Germline-derived CDR1 and CDR2 are MNHNS and SASEGT. CDR3 nucleotides: TGTGCCAGCAGTGAACAATGGGCAGGGCACAATCAGCCCCAGCATTTT. It translates to CASSEQWAGHNQPQHF.